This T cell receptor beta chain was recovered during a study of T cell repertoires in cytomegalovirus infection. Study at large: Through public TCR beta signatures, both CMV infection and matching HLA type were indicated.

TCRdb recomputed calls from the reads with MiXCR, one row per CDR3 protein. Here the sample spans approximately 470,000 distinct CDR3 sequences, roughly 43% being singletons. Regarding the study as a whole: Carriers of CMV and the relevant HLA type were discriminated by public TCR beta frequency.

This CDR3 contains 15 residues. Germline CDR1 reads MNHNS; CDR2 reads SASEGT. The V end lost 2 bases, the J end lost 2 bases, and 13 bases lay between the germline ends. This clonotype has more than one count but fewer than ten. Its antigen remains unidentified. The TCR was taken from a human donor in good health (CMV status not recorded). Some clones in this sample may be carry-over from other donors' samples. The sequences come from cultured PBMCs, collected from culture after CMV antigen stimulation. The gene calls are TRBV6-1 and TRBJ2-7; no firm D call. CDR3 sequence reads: CASSEKGLGPYEQYF. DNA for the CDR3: TGTGCCAGCAGTGAAAAAGGTTTGGGCCCCTACGAGCAGTACTTC.